The next 18 T cell receptor beta chains were all read from a single sample in a study of Ad26.COV2.S vaccination and SARS-CoV-2 variants. The protocol was immunoSEQ multiplex PCR, while the TCRdb copy is restricted to in-frame clones and leaves out a portion. The table shows roughly 450,000 clones, with 90% occurring only once. As to treatment: some 20 received Ad26.COV2.S at low or high dose, single or two shots; about 5 received placebo; per-sample allocation not given. Day 63 following the first vaccine or placebo injection was when the samples were taken. The starting material was peripheral blood, obtained in a trial of Ad26.COV2.S vaccine versus placebo. The receptors derive from a person between 18 and 59 years old who received the Ad26.COV2.S COVID-19 vaccine or a placebo.

The chain recombines TRBV7-9 with TRBJ2-7; unclear D gene. The CDR3 covers 14 residues. Trimming left V 5 bases short and J 0 bases short, with 11 bases between. CDR1 and CDR2 (germline): SEHNR, FQNEAQ (reference sequence). The CDR3 DNA follows: TGTGCCAGCAGCCGGACCATAAGCTCCTACGAGCAGTACTTC. It encodes CASSRTISSYEQYF.

The gene calls are TRBV5-6 and TRBJ2-7; 10 nucleotides match TRBD1. Per germline, CDR1 SGHDT and CDR2 YYEEEE. J gave up 6 bases and V 4 bases, and 13 bases lay outside the gene matches. The CDR3 is made up of 16 amino acids. The CDR3 is CASSRLTGTGEGEQYF. The CDR3 nucleotides read TGTGCCAGCAGCAGGCTGACCGGGACAGGGGAGGGCGAGCAGTACTTC.

For this clone: A much larger clonotype is one base distant, so this may be a read error. CDR3 sequence reads: CASSLSGNTEAFF. The CDR3 DNA reads TGTGCCAGCAGCTTATCGGGGAACACTGAAGCTTTCTTT. The J gene is TRBJ1-1, the V gene TRBV7-2, with D uncertain. Trimming left V 2 bases short and J 1 base short, with 5 bases between. This CDR3 has 13 residues. The germline V gene encodes CDR1 SGHTA and CDR2 FQGNSA.

The chain joins TRBV30 to TRBJ2-1; D may be TRBD2 (6 bases). Trimming left V 3 bases short and J 7 bases short, with 13 bases between. This CDR3 spans 13 amino acids. From germline, CDR1 is GTSNPN and CDR2 SVGIG (reference sequence). The CDR3 nucleotides are TGTGCCTGGAGATTCACAGGAGGGAATGAGCAGTTCTTC. It yields the protein CAWRFTGGNEQFF.

This chain uses TRBV23-1 with TRBJ2-3; D is possibly TRBD1 or TRBD2 (5 bases each). TRBV23-1 is an ORF, and what it does is uncertain. V dropped 2 bases and J dropped 1 base, with 16 bases sitting between them. The CDR3 is 17 amino acids. CDR3 DNA: TGCGCCAGCAGTCAAATCGAGGGGATGACTGGCACAGATACGCAGTATTTT. This encodes CASSQIEGMTGTDTQYF.

This chain links TRBV6-4 with TRBJ2-3; D call uncertain. V lost 3 bases to trimming and J lost 0 bases, with 10 bases between them. The CDR3 spans 15 residues. CDR1 is MRHNA and CDR2 is SNTAGT in the germline V gene. The CDR3 spells CASSELGTSTDTQYF. CDR3 sequence (DNA): TGTGCCAGCAGTGAGCTGGGAACTAGCACAGATACGCAGTATTTT.

The chain has TRBV21-1 and TRBJ2-3. TRBV21-1 is described as a pseudogene. The CDR3 covers 15 residues. CDR3 protein: CASSKFEGLADTQYF. Written as DNA, the CDR3 is TGTGCCAGCAGCAAATTCGAGGGGTTGGCAGATACGCAGTATTTT.

The V and J genes are TRBV6-5 and TRBJ2-1; 7 nucleotides match TRBD1. Germline values: CDR1 MNHEY, CDR2 SVGAGI. This CDR3 has 15 residues. The junction had 13 bases not matched to a gene; V was cut back by 8 bases and J by 6 bases. The CDR3, as DNA: TGTGCCAGCGTAAGGGACAGCCCCAGGGGCAATGAGCAGTTCTTC. Its translation is CASVRDSPRGNEQFF.

The table lists this clone with a count of one. The genes are TRBV7-2 and TRBJ2-5; D remains unclear. The CDR3 runs to 15 residues. V was shortened by 0 bases and J by 1 base, with 9 bases between the two germline ends. Germline CDR1 is SGHTA and CDR2 is FQGNSA. The CDR3 sequence: CASSLARGFQETQYF. In DNA form, the CDR3 reads TGTGCCAGCAGCTTAGCGCGTGGATTCCAAGAGACCCAGTACTTC. Full variable domain (missing parts from reference TRBV7-2 and TRBJ2-5): GAGVSQSPSNKVTEKGKDVELRCDPISGHTALYWYRQSLGQGLEFLIYFQGNSAPDKSGLPSDRFSAERTGGSVSTLTIQRTQQEDSAVYLCASSLARGFQETQYFGPGTRLLVL.

This clone was recorded once. The chain is built from TRBV5-1 and TRBJ1-6; TRBD1 matches at 8 bases. In germline, CDR1 is SGHRS, CDR2 YFSETQ. The CDR3 length is 14 residues. Trimming removed 0 bases from V and 9 bases from J; junction bases left unmatched: 2. CDR3: CASSLGQGSSPLHF. The CDR3 region has the DNA TGCGCCAGCAGCTTGGGACAGGGGAGTTCACCCCTCCACTTT. Full variable domain (outside the CDR3, taken from reference TRBV5-1 and TRBJ1-6): KAGVTQTPRYLIKTRGQQVTLSCSPISGHRSVSWYQQTPGQGLQFLFEYFSETQRNKGNFPGRFSGRQFSNSRSEMNVSTLELGDSALYLCASSLGQGSSPLHFGNGTRLTVT.

The chain has TRBV6-5 and TRBJ1-5, with D unclear. Per the germline V gene, CDR1 is MNHEY and CDR2 is SVGAGI. Trimming shortened V by 0 bases and J by 7 bases, and 13 bases separated the two germline ends. The CDR3 runs to 15 residues. As DNA, the CDR3 is TGTGCCAGCAGTTACTCGTCCCAGACTGGGCAGCCCCAGCATTTT. Translating it yields CASSYSSQTGQPQHF.

The J gene is TRBJ2-7, the V gene TRBV7-2; D unresolved. Germline V lookup: CDR1 SGHTA, CDR2 FQGNSA. The CDR3 consists of 11 residues. Trimming left V 5 bases short and J 6 bases short, with 8 bases between. The chain's CDR3 is CASSTRSEQYF. CDR3 coding DNA: TGTGCCAGCAGCACGAGGAGCGAGCAGTACTTC.

This chain uses TRBV28 with TRBJ2-7; 8 nucleotides line up with TRBD2. From germline, CDR1 is MDHEN and CDR2 SYDVKM. Germline trimming cut 8 bases from V and 1 base from J; bases unmatched to any gene: 25. The CDR3 has 20 amino acids. The CDR3 nucleotides read TGTGCCAGCGGCCTCCAAACTAGCGGAGGAGGGTTGGGGCGGTCCTACGAGCAGTACTTC. It codes for CASGLQTSGGGLGRSYEQYF.

The rearrangement uses TRBV6-2 or TRBV6-3 and TRBJ2-2; 11 nucleotides align to TRBD2. Germline-derived CDR1 and CDR2 are MNHEY and SVGEGT. This CDR3 region has 13 residues. Trimming cost V 6 bases and J 10 bases; bases outside gene matches: 4. The CDR3 loop is CASSTSGSVELFF. In nucleotides, the CDR3 is TGTGCCAGCAGCACTAGCGGGAGCGTGGAGCTGTTTTTT.

The rearrangement joins TRBV27 to TRBJ2-7, with 11 bases fitting TRBD1. Per the germline V gene, CDR1 is MNHEY and CDR2 is SMNVEV (reference sequence). Trimming removed 4 bases from V and 2 bases from J; junction bases left unmatched: 7. The CDR3 is 16 amino acids. Here the CDR3 reads CASSSIAGQGAYEQYF. The CDR3, as DNA: TGTGCCAGCAGTTCAATAGCGGGACAGGGGGCCTACGAGCAGTACTTC.

The chain carries TRBV11-2 and TRBJ2-5; TRBD2 aligns across 9 bases. The CDR3 extends over 14 amino acids. V lost 5 bases and J lost 2; bases outside the gene matches: 3. The V gene's germline CDR1 is SGHAT and CDR2 FQNNGV. CDR3 protein: CASSVGLAQETQYF. As DNA, the CDR3 is TGTGCCAGCAGCGTGGGACTAGCTCAAGAGACCCAGTACTTC. The complete variable domain, with remaining parts taken from reference TRBV11-2 and TRBJ2-5, reads EAGVAQSPRYKIIEKRQSVAFWCNPISGHATLYWYQQILGQGPKLLIQFQNNGVVDDSQLPKDRFSAERLKGVDSTLKIQPAKLEDSAVYLCASSVGLAQETQYFGPGTRLLVL.

This clone was counted once. This rearrangement joins TRBV5-1 to TRBJ2-7; TRBD1 aligns across 8 bases. J lost 5 bases, V lost 4 bases, and 5 bases had no gene match. The CDR3 has 13 residues. Per germline, CDR1 SGHRS and CDR2 YFSETQ. CDR3 in DNA: TGCGCCAGCAGCCCGCTACAGGGGGACGAGCAGTACTTC. It is translated as CASSPLQGDEQYF.

This clone was counted a few times. The germline gene is not matched at one end of the junction; a read error may be the cause. The chain has TRBV7-7 and TRBJ2-1; 8 bases line up with TRBD1. The CDR3 length is 15 residues. Germline loops: CDR1 SSHAT, CDR2 FNYEAQ (reference sequence). DNA for the CDR3: TGTGCTAGCAGCTTAGGACAGGGTTCCTACAATGAGCAGTTCTTC. Protein: CASSLGQGSYNEQFF.